This entry describes one T cell receptor (beta chain). The sample comes from a study of technical replicates of blood from a few donors. Profiled with immunoSEQ multiplex PCR; TCRdb holds only in-frame clones, not every one. The sample lists tens of thousands of clones; over 75% were seen once. The CDR3 has 13 amino acids. V lost 7 bases, J lost 10 bases, and 12 bases stayed unmatched. Germline V gives CDR1 SNHLY, CDR2 FYNNEI. J is TRBJ1-1 and V is TRBV2; 7 bases map to TRBD1. The clonotype originates from a human donor in good health. Some clones in this sample may be carry-over from other donors' samples. The sequencing sample was made of PBMCs. CDR3 nucleotide sequence: TGTGCCAGCACCACTGGCCAGGGGGTCGTAGCTTTCTTT. Its translation: CASTTGQGVVAFF.